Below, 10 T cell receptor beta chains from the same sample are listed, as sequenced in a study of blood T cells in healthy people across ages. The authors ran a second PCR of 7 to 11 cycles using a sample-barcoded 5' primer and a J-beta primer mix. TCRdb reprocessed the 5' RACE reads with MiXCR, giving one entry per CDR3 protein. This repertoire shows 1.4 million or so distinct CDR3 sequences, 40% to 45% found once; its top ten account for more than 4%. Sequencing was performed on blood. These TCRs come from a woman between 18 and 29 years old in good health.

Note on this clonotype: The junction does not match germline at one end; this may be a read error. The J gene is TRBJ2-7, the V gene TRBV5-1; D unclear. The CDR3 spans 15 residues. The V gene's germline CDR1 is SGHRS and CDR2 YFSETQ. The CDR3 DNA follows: TGCACCAGCAGTCCTACTGGATTGCGCTCCTACGAGCAGTACTTC. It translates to CTSSPTGLRSYEQYF.

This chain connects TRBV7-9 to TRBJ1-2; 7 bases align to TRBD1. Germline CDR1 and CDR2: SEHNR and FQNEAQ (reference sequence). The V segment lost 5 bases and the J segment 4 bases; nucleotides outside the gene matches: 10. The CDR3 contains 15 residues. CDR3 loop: CASSDRSGTAYGYTF. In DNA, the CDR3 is TGTGCCAGCAGCGACCGGTCCGGGACAGCCTATGGCTACACCTTC.

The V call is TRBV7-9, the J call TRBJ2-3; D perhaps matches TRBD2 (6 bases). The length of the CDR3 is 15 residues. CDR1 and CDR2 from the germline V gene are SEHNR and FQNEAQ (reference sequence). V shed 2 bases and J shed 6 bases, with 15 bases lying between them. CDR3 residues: CASSLFARDSDTQYF. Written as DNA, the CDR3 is TGTGCCAGCAGCTTATTTGCCAGGGACTCGGATACGCAGTATTTT.

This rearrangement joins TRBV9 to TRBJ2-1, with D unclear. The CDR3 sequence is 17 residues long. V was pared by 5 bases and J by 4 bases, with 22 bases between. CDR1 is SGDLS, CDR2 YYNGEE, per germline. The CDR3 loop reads CASSLEPSGWDYNEQFF. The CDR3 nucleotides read TGTGCCAGCAGTCTCGAACCCTCTGGCTGGGATTACAATGAGCAGTTCTTC.

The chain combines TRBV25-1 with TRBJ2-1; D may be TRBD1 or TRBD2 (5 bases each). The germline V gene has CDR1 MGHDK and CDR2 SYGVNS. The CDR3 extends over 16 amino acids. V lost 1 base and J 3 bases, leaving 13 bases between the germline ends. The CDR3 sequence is CASSEFTGRLYNEQFF. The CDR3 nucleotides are TGTGCCAGCAGTGAATTTACGGGACGGCTCTACAATGAGCAGTTCTTC.

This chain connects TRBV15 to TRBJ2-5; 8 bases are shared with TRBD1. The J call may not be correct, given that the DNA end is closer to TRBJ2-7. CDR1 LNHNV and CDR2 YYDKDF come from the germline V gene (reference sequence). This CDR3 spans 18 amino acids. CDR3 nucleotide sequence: TGTGCCACCAGCAGGGACAGGGCCTTTTTAGTGGGAGACTACGAGCAGTACTTC. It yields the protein CATSRDRAFLVGDYEQYF.

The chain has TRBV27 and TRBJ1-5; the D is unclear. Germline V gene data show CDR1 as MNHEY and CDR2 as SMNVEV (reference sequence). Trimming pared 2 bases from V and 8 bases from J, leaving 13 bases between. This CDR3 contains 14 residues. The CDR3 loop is CASSLGTGLKPQHF. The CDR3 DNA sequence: TGTGCCAGCAGTTTAGGTACGGGGTTAAAGCCCCAGCATTTT.

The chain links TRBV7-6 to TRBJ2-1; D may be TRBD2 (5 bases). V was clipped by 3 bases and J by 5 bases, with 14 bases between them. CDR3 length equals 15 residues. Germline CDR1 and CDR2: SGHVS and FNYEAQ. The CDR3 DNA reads TGTGCCAGCAGCTTCGGGCGGGTAATAGACAATGAGCAGTTCTTC. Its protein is CASSFGRVIDNEQFF. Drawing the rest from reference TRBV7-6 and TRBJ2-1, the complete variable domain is GAGVSQSPRYKVTKRGQDVALRCDPISGHVSLYWYRQALGQGPEFLTYFNYEAQQDKSGLPNDRFSAERPEGSISTLTIQRTEQRDSAMYRCASSFGRVIDNEQFFGPGTRLTVL.

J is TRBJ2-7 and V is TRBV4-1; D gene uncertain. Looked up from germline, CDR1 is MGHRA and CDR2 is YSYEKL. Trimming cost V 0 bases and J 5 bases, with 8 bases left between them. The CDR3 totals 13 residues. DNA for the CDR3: TGCGCCAGCAGCCAAGACTTCATGAACGAGCAGTACTTC. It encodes CASSQDFMNEQYF.

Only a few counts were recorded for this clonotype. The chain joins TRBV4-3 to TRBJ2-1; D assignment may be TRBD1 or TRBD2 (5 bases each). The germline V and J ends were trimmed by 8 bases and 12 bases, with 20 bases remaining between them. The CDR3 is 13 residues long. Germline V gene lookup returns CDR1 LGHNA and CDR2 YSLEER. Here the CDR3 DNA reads TGCGCCAGCCCGATCAGAAAGGGGAGATCGCAGTTCTTC. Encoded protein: CASPIRKGRSQFF.